The 10 T cell receptor beta chains listed next were all sequenced from one sample in a study of regulatory T cells in long-lasting Graves disease. Time point in this sample: newly diagnosed GD, antithyroid drugs for less than 3 months. The TCR library was made from RNA extracted from PBMCs. With iRepertoire HTBI primers and Arm-PCR of CDR3 regions, TCR beta libraries were built. TCRdb reprocessed the multiplex PCR reads via MiXCR and lists one record per CDR3 protein. The top ten clones hold approximately 19% of a sample with around 470,000 distinct CDR3 sequences, about 14% of them seen once. The sample was also reused in another study, on T cells in Graves' hyperthyroidism and ophthalmopathy.

Sequencing used peripheral blood mononuclear cells (PBMCs), obtained at new diagnosis, from a patient treated with antithyroid drugs. These receptors were collected from a woman aged 50 to 60 with Graves disease.

The chain carries TRBV19 and TRBJ1-2; the D gene is possibly TRBD1 (5 bases). Germline loops: CDR1 LNHDA, CDR2 SQIVND (reference sequence). The CDR3 runs 14 residues. The V end was cut by 3 bases, the J end by 4 bases, with 12 bases between. For the CDR3, the DNA is TGTGCCAGTAGTATGATTACAGGAGGCTATGGCTACACCTTC. It translates to CASSMITGGYGYTF.

This clonotype was observed at least ten times. The chain employs TRBV5-1 and TRBJ2-1; no definite D call. This CDR3 has 13 amino acids. Trimming took off 5 bases at V and 8 bases at J, with 14 bases between the two ends. Germline V gene sequence: CDR1 SGHRS, CDR2 YFSETQ. CDR3 amino acids: CASRGLAGHEQFF. The CDR3 nucleotides read TGCGCCAGCAGAGGGTTAGCCGGCCATGAGCAGTTCTTC.

This clonotype was seen repeatedly, ten times or more. This chain connects TRBV28 to TRBJ2-5; 10 bases are shared with TRBD2. The germline gives CDR1 MDHEN, CDR2 SYDVKM. The CDR3 consists of 16 residues. J was trimmed by 2 bases and V by 2 bases; bases with no gene match: 5. The CDR3 reads CASSLIVSGRQETQYF. CDR3 DNA sequence: TGTGCCAGCAGTTTAATCGTTAGCGGGAGGCAAGAGACCCAGTACTTC. The full variable domain, completed using reference TRBV28 and TRBJ2-5, is DVKVTQSSRYLVKRTGEKVFLECVQDMDHENMFWYRQDPGLGLRLIYFSYDVKMKEKGDIPEGYSVSREKKERFSLILESASTNQTSMYLCASSLIVSGRQETQYFGPGTRLLVL.

Details on this clonotype: One end of the junction fails to match germline, which may point to a read error. J is TRBJ2-2 and V is TRBV5-1; D may be TRBD1 (7 bases). The germline V gene encodes CDR1 SGHRS and CDR2 YFSETQ. This CDR3 region has 15 residues. CDR3 in DNA: TGCACCAGCAGCACTACCAGGGGGGACACCGGGGAGCTGTTTTTT. This gives the protein CTSSTTRGDTGELFF.

Many counts were recorded for this clonotype. The rearrangement joins TRBV5-1 to TRBJ2-3, with 7 bases aligning to TRBD2. CDR3 length: 15 amino acids. Germline trimming cut 4 bases from V and 0 bases from J; bases unmatched to any gene: 5. CDR1 and CDR2 (germline): SGHRS, YFSETQ. In DNA form, the CDR3 reads TGCGCCAGCAGCCAACTAGCGCGTAGCACAGATACGCAGTATTTT. Encoded protein: CASSQLARSTDTQYF.

The CDR3 is CASRPTWGGSNTGELFF. In nucleotides, the CDR3 is TGTGCCAGTAGGCCAACGTGGGGGGGGTCGAACACCGGGGAGCTGTTTTTT. The chain combines TRBV19 with TRBJ2-2; TRBD2 matches 7 bases. Per the germline V gene, CDR1 is LNHDA and CDR2 is SQIVND (reference sequence). V shed 6 bases, J shed 0 bases, and the junction held 10 bases outside the gene matches. CDR3 length: 17 amino acids.

This clonotype was detected many times. This chain connects TRBV7-9 to TRBJ2-1; 8 positions match TRBD2. This CDR3 comprises 13 residues. Germline loops: CDR1 SEHNR, CDR2 FQNEAQ (reference sequence). The V and J ends lost 7 bases and 7 bases, in that order; junction bases with no gene match: 6. The DNA for the CDR3 is TGTGCCAGCAACAGGGCGGGAGGTAATGAGCAGTTCTTC. It yields the protein CASNRAGGNEQFF.

Concerning this clonotype itself: Since a much larger clone is just one base distant, this may be a read error. The rearrangement links TRBV28 to TRBJ2-1, with D perhaps matching TRBD1 or TRBD2 (5 bases each). CDR3 size: 16 residues. Germline values: CDR1 MDHEN, CDR2 SYDVKM. The germline V and J ends were trimmed by 2 bases and 4 bases, with 15 bases remaining between them. This CDR3 reads CASSLPRGAGYNEQFF. CDR3 bases: TGTGCCAGCAGTTTACCAAGGGGAGCCGGATACAATGAGCAGTTCTTC.

This clonotype was seen ten or more times. The chain links TRBV7-3 to TRBJ2-7; 14 bases are shared with TRBD2. This CDR3 spans 15 amino acids. J lost 3 bases, V lost 3 bases, and 1 base had no gene match. The germline V gene has CDR1 SGHTA and CDR2 FQGTGA. The CDR3 loop reads CASSFGLAGGYEQYF. The CDR3 coding sequence is TGTGCCAGCAGCTTTGGACTAGCGGGAGGCTACGAGCAGTACTTC.

About this clonotype itself: A far larger clone is a single base away, which makes a read error likely. V gene TRBV27 combines with J gene TRBJ2-5; possibly TRBD2 for D (6 bases). The DNA matches TRBJ2-1 better at its end, which makes the J call doubtful. In germline, CDR1 is MNHEY, CDR2 SMNVEV (reference sequence). The CDR3 sequence is 14 residues long. The DNA of the CDR3 is TGTGCCAGCAGTCCTGGCCAAGGGGAGGATGAGCAGTTCTTC. Translating gives CASSPGQGEDEQFF.